This passage covers 9 T cell receptor beta chains from one sample sequenced in a study of identical twins. Using its own MiXCR run on the 5' RACE reads, TCRdb lists one record per CDR3 protein. Of 1.5 million to 2 million distinct CDR3 sequences in the sample, about 32% are singletons; the top ten hold approximately 0.29%. The material sequenced was cord blood. These receptors all stem from a newborn girl in good health.

A few counts support this clonotype. The chain joins TRBV5-1 to TRBJ2-1; 12 nucleotides match TRBD2. The length of the CDR3 is 16 residues. Trimming cost V 1 base and J 6 bases; bases outside gene matches: 5. CDR1 is SGHRS and CDR2 is YFSETQ in the germline V gene. As DNA, the CDR3 is TGCGCCAGCAGCTTGCCGAGACTAGCGGGAGTCAATGAGCAGTTCTTC. Amino acid sequence: CASSLPRLAGVNEQFF.

The DNA for the CDR3 is TGCAGTGCCCCCCCTAGCGGGAGGGGTGCGGGCACAGATACGCAGTATTTT. The encoded protein is CSAPPSGRGAGTDTQYF. J is TRBJ2-3 and V is TRBV20-1; 12 positions match TRBD2. The CDR3 extends over 17 amino acids. J gave up 1 base and V 6 bases, and 11 bases lay outside the gene matches. Germline lookup yields CDR1 DFQATT and CDR2 SNEGSKA (reference sequence).

The rearrangement joins TRBV4-1 to TRBJ1-4; TRBD1 agrees at 8 bases. The CDR3 sequence is 14 residues long. CDR1 is MGHRA and CDR2 is YSYEKL in the germline V gene. Trimming at V came to 1 base and at J to 7 bases, leaving 2 bases not matched to a gene. CDR3: CASSQAGTGEKLFF. The CDR3 nucleotides read TGCGCCAGCAGCCAAGCCGGGACAGGTGAAAAACTGTTTTTT.

The chain is built from TRBV20-1 and TRBJ2-3; 8 bases agree with TRBD1. Germline V gene sequence: CDR1 DFQATT, CDR2 SNEGSKA (reference sequence). This CDR3 region has 15 residues. The junction had 10 bases not matched to a gene; V was cut back by 6 bases and J by 2 bases. CDR3 nucleotide sequence: TGCAGTGCCTCGGACAGGGTTTGGGTCACAGATACGCAGTATTTT. It specifies CSASDRVWVTDTQYF.

This sequence joins TRBV20-1 and TRBJ2-3; 14 bases line up with TRBD2. Looked up from germline, CDR1 is DFQATT and CDR2 is SNEGSKA (reference sequence). V was clipped by 5 bases and J by 2 bases; unmatched bases: 6. The CDR3 covers 16 residues. CDR3 in DNA: TGCAGTGCTGCCCCGGGACTAGCGGGAGTCACAGATACGCAGTATTTT. Residues: CSAAPGLAGVTDTQYF.

The chain links TRBV29-1 to TRBJ1-2; 8 nucleotides line up with TRBD1. V shed 4 bases and J 6 bases; nucleotides not matched to a gene: 7. CDR1 and CDR2 (germline): SQVTM, ANQGSEA. The CDR3 has 13 residues. CDR3: CSVGETGVNGYTF. The CDR3 region has the DNA TGCAGCGTTGGTGAGACAGGGGTTAATGGCTACACCTTC.

The rearrangement uses TRBV2 and TRBJ2-1, with TRBD2 matching 11 bases. The CDR3 covers 16 residues. The J segment lost 1 base and the V segment lost 6 bases, leaving 5 bases of the junction unmatched. Germline-derived CDR1 and CDR2 are SNHLY and FYNNEI. CDR3 nucleotide sequence: TGTGCCAGCAGCCGACTAGCGGGAAATTCCTACAATGAGCAGTTCTTC. Its translation is CASSRLAGNSYNEQFF.

This clonotype was seen many times. The CDR3: CASRPEWGEKLFF. The DNA for the CDR3 is TGTGCCAGCAGACCGGAATGGGGTGAAAAACTGTTTTTT. The rearrangement links TRBV7-9 to TRBJ1-4; unclear D gene. The CDR3 spans 13 residues. The germline V and J ends were trimmed by 6 bases and 7 bases, with 12 bases remaining between them. CDR1 is SEHNR and CDR2 is FQNEAQ in the germline V gene (reference sequence).

The chain links TRBV4-1 to TRBJ1-4; 7 nucleotides line up with TRBD1. V was pared by 2 bases and J by 8 bases, with 8 bases of the junction left unmatched. The CDR3 has 15 residues. CDR1 is MGHRA and CDR2 is YSYEKL in the germline V gene. In nucleotides, the CDR3 is TGCGCCAGCAGCCAAATTCGGACAGGAGTCGAAAAACTGTTTTTT. Translated, it gives CASSQIRTGVEKLFF.